The 13 T cell receptor beta chains in this list originate from one sample, sequenced in a study of T cell repertoires in cytomegalovirus infection. These receptors lack a known antigen. TCRdb ran MiXCR on the reads and lists one entry per CDR3 protein. The table has tens of thousands of distinct CDR3 sequences, 20% to 25% seen once. Sequencing used PBMCs, sequenced either directly or after in vitro stimulation (not recorded which). The receptors come from a human donor in good health (CMV status not recorded). Some clones in this sample may be carry-over from other donors' samples.

The V gene is TRBV6-1, the J gene TRBJ2-7; tentatively, D is TRBD1 (5 bases). The CDR3 covers 13 residues. V dropped 7 bases and J dropped 5 bases, with 15 bases sitting between them. Germline CDR1 and CDR2: MNHNS and SASEGT. The CDR3 sequence: CASTLPYRNEQYF. CDR3 coding DNA: TGTGCCAGCACCCTACCCTACAGGAACGAGCAGTACTTC.

The chain has TRBV19 and TRBJ2-5, with TRBD2 identical over 9 bases. The J segment lost 5 bases and the V segment lost 5 bases, leaving 9 bases of the junction unmatched. CDR3 length: 15 residues. CDR1 is LNHDA, CDR2 SQIVND, per germline (reference sequence). CDR3 coding DNA: TGTGCCAGTAGTGAAGGACTAGCGCCAGTCGAGACCCAGTACTTC. Its protein product is CASSEGLAPVETQYF.

This clonotype showed up many times. The rearrangement uses TRBV18 and TRBJ2-2; no clear D gene. The V gene's germline CDR1 is KGHSH and CDR2 LQKENI. V lost 2 bases to trimming and J lost 6 bases, with 10 bases between them. The CDR3 sequence is 14 residues long. DNA of the CDR3: TGTGCCAGCTCACCAGACCACGAGGCCGGGGAGCTGTTTTTT. Residues: CASSPDHEAGELFF.

This clonotype was seen at least ten times. The genes are TRBV7-6 and TRBJ2-3; weak D call: TRBD2 (5 bases). The V end lost 0 bases, the J end lost 3 bases, and 10 bases lay between the germline ends. The germline CDR1 and CDR2 sequences are SGHVS and FNYEAQ. There are 15 residues in the CDR3. The CDR3 region is CASSLAGERTDTQYF. CDR3 bases: TGTGCCAGCAGCTTAGCGGGAGAAAGGACAGATACGCAGTATTTT.

Many counts were recorded for this clonotype. Written as DNA, the CDR3 is TGTGCCAGCAGCTTTTACCAACAGGGCGGGGATTCACCCCTCCACTTT. Protein product: CASSFYQQGGDSPLHF. The J gene is TRBJ1-6, the V gene TRBV5-4; perhaps TRBD1 as D (6 bases). The CDR3 totals 16 residues. Germline V gene data show CDR1 as SGHNT and CDR2 as YYREEE (reference sequence). V gave up 2 bases and J gave up 8 bases, with 17 bases separating them.

V usage is TRBV2 and J usage is TRBJ2-5; no clear D. The CDR3 is 13 residues long. The V gene's germline CDR1 is SNHLY and CDR2 FYNNEI. Trimming removed 7 bases at V and 2 bases at J, with 11 bases between. DNA for the CDR3: TGTGCCAGCACTGGAACGGAACAAGAGACCCAGTACTTC. Encoded protein: CASTGTEQETQYF. The full variable domain, completed using reference TRBV2 and TRBJ2-5, is EPEVTQTPSHQVTQMGQEVILRCVPISNHLYFYWYRQILGQKVEFLVSFYNNEISEKSEIFDDQFSVERPDGSNFTLKIRSTKLEDSAMYFCASTGTEQETQYFGPGTRLLVL.

This clonotype has ten or more counts. V gene TRBV20-1 combines with J gene TRBJ2-3; tentatively, D is TRBD2 (6 bases). Per the germline V gene, CDR1 is DFQATT and CDR2 is SNEGSKA (reference sequence). The CDR3 is 12 amino acids. V was pared by 5 bases and J by 8 bases, with 14 bases between. The CDR3 coding sequence is TGCAGTGCTCCATTACTCGGGGGTACGCAGTATTTT. Translation gives CSAPLLGGTQYF.

This clonotype was counted at least ten times. The rearrangement links TRBV7-2 to TRBJ2-3; D is ambiguous. The CDR3 runs to 13 residues. The germline CDR1 and CDR2 sequences are SGHTA and FQGNSA. V lost 7 bases, J lost 4 bases, and 12 bases lay in between. CDR3 in DNA: TGTGCCAGCACCCCAACTCGCCCAGATACGCAGTATTTT. This translates into CASTPTRPDTQYF. Supplemented by reference TRBV7-2 and TRBJ2-3, the full variable domain reads GAGVSQSPSNKVTEKGKDVELRCDPISGHTALYWYRQSLGQGLEFLIYFQGNSAPDKSGLPSDRFSAERTGGSVSTLTIQRTQQEDSAVYLCASTPTRPDTQYFGPGTRLTVL.

Comments on this clonotype: The junction shows a germline mismatch at one end, possibly a read error. The V and J genes are TRBV12-3 or TRBV12-4 and TRBJ2-1; 10 bases match TRBD2. CDR3 length: 14 amino acids. Here the CDR3 reads CASSLVTSGNEQSF. The CDR3 bases are TGTGCCAGCAGTTTAGTCACTAGCGGGAATGAGCAGTCCTTC.

This chain links TRBV29-1 with TRBJ2-7; the D gene is possibly TRBD1 (6 bases). CDR1 and CDR2 (germline): SQVTM, ANQGSEA. The CDR3 extends over 13 amino acids. Trimming removed 7 bases at V and 4 bases at J, with 17 bases between. Here the CDR3 DNA reads TGCAGCGCCCGGACAGCCTCCTCATACGAGCAGTACTTC. It translates to CSARTASSYEQYF.

This clonotype was counted between two and nine times. The chain carries TRBV6-5 and TRBJ2-1, with a weak D call TRBD2 (6 bases). CDR1 is MNHEY, CDR2 SVGAGI, per germline. With 8 bases removed from V and 5 bases from J, the gap between germline ends came to 10 bases. The CDR3 covers 12 residues. The CDR3 DNA follows: TGTGCCAGCGGGAGGCGGGACAATGAGCAGTTCTTC. Translating gives CASGRRDNEQFF.

This sequence joins TRBV5-4 and TRBJ2-3, with a possible D match to TRBD1 (6 bases). Trimming took 4 bases from V and 0 from J, leaving 21 bases between them. Germline CDR1 reads SGHNT; CDR2 reads YYREEE (reference sequence). The CDR3 spans 18 residues. The CDR3: CASSPQTRGGWSTDTQYF. CDR3 nucleotide sequence: TGTGCCAGCAGCCCCCAGACCAGGGGCGGATGGAGCACAGATACGCAGTATTTT.

At least ten counts were recorded for this clonotype. The rearrangement uses TRBV7-2 and TRBJ1-1; 8 bases line up with TRBD1. V was pared by 2 bases and J by 6 bases, with 2 bases of the junction left unmatched. There are 13 residues in the CDR3. CDR1 SGHTA and CDR2 FQGNSA come from the germline V gene. CDR3 in amino acids: CASSLLTGAEAFF. The CDR3 DNA follows: TGTGCCAGCAGCTTACTGACAGGGGCTGAAGCTTTCTTT.